Listed below are T cell receptor beta chains from one sample, sequenced in a study of control samples from healthy donors and cancer patients. TCRdb's copy holds only in-frame clones and misses some; the assay was immunoSEQ multiplex PCR. In the table there are some 250,000 clones, around 79% of which are singletons. The specimen sequenced was PBMCs. These receptors were taken from a woman aged 55-70 years with lung cancer. CDR3s include the opening cysteine and the closing phenylalanine or tryptophan. Fields, in order: V gene, D gene, clone size, J gene, CDR3 DNA, CDR3 protein. D genes are given only for firm matches. Size is stated for part of the rows, as once, few or many counts, or as a class when the clone is expanded.

>TRBV5-4|.|.|TRBJ2-4
TGTGCCAGCAGCTTGGGACAGTCCAAAAACATTCAGTACTTC
CASSLGQSKNIQYF
>TRBV5-1|.|.|TRBJ2-5
TGCGCCAGCAGCTTGTTGACAGCCCAAGAGACCCAGTACTTC
CASSLLTAQETQYF
>TRBV5-6|TRBD2|.|TRBJ2-2
TGTGCCAGCAGCGCATCAGCCGGTAGCGGGGGGTTCACCGGGGAGCTGTTTTTT
CASSASAGSGGFTGELFF
>TRBV7-2|.|.|TRBJ1-1
TGTGCCAGCAGCTTTCAGGGGCCCGGAGGGACTGAAGCTTTCTTT
CASSFQGPGGTEAFF
>TRBV9|.|.|TRBJ1-1
TGTGCCAGCAGCATATCCGGGACACCGAACACTGAAGCTTTCTTT
CASSISGTPNTEAFF
>TRBV5-1|.|.|TRBJ2-6
TGCGCCAGCAGCTCCCGCCCTTTCTCTGGGGCCAACGTCCTGACTTTC
CASSSRPFSGANVLTF
>TRBV27|.|once|TRBJ1-5
TGTGCCAGCAGTTTCCTCGCCAATCAGCCCCAGCATTTT
CASSFLANQPQHF
>TRBV4-1|.|.|TRBJ1-4
TGCGCCAGCAGCCAATTGAAAGGGCTTAATGAAAAACTGTTTTTT
CASSQLKGLNEKLFF
>TRBV20-1|.|.|TRBJ2-1
TGCAGTGCTAGTCGGCCCTACAATGAGCAGTTCTTC
CSASRPYNEQFF
>TRBV7-3|.|once|TRBJ1-1
TGTGCCAGCAGCTTAACGCAGGAGACTGAAGCTTTCTTT
CASSLTQETEAFF
>TRBV5-6|TRBD1|medium-sized|TRBJ1-5
TGTGCCAGCAGCCTGACAGGGGATAGCAATCAGCCCCAGCATTTT
CASSLTGDSNQPQHF
>TRBV5-1|TRBD1|.|TRBJ1-1
TGCGCCAGCAGTGTTTTCCCGGGACAGGCGAACACTGAAGCTTTCTTT
CASSVFPGQANTEAFF
>TRBV6-5|.|once|TRBJ2-4
TGTGCCAGCAACCCCTGGGGCCTAACAAACATTCAGTACTTC
CASNPWGLTNIQYF
>TRBV19|TRBD2|.|TRBJ2-3
TGTGCCAGTAGTACCCCGGGGCTAGCGGGTGGGGCAGATACGCAGTATTTT
CASSTPGLAGGADTQYF
>TRBV19|TRBD2|.|TRBJ2-2
TGTGCCAGTAGTCCCCTACTAGCGGGGTGGGACACCGGGGAGCTGTTTTTT
CASSPLLAGWDTGELFF